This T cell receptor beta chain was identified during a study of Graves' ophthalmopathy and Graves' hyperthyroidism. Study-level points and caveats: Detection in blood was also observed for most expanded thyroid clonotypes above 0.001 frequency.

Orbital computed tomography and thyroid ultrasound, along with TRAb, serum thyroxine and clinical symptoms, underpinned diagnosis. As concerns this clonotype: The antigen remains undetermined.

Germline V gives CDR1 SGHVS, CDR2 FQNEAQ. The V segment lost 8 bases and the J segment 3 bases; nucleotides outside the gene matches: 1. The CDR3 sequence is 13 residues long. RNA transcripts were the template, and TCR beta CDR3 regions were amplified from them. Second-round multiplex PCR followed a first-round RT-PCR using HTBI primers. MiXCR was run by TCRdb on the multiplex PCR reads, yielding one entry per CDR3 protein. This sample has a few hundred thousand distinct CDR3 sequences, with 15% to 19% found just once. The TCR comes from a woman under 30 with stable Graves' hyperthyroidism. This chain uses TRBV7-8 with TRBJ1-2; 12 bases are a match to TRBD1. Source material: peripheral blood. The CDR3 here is CASGTGGYYGYTF. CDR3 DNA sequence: TGTGCCAGCGGGACAGGGGGCTACTATGGCTACACCTTC.